The T cell receptor beta chain under discussion was sequenced for a study of memory CD4+ T cells and cytomegalovirus serostatus. The table came from immunoSEQ multiplex PCR; TCRdb's copy has only in-frame clones and leaves some out. The profile shows fewer than 90,000 clones, around 82% of them singletons. The sort gate was single viable CD3+CD4+CD8-CD45RO+ cells for memory CD4+ T cells. The CDR3 covers 15 residues. The V gene end was trimmed by 7 bases and the J gene end by 1 base; junction bases not matched to a gene: 9. Germline-derived CDR1 and CDR2 are SNHLY and FYNNEI. V gene TRBV2 combines with J gene TRBJ2-7; 8 bases fit TRBD1. Sequencing used memory CD4+ T cells from blood. The clonotype was recovered from an adult in good health and CMV-seropositive. The CDR3 sequence: CASKGTGEGSYEQYF. The CDR3 DNA reads as TGTGCCAGCAAAGGGACAGGCGAAGGGTCCTACGAGCAGTACTTC. The variable domain in full, with the rest retrieved from reference TRBV2 and TRBJ2-7, is EPEVTQTPSHQVTQMGQEVILRCVPISNHLYFYWYRQILGQKVEFLVSFYNNEISEKSEIFDDQFSVERPDGSNFTLKIRSTKLEDSAMYFCASKGTGEGSYEQYFGPGTRLTVT.